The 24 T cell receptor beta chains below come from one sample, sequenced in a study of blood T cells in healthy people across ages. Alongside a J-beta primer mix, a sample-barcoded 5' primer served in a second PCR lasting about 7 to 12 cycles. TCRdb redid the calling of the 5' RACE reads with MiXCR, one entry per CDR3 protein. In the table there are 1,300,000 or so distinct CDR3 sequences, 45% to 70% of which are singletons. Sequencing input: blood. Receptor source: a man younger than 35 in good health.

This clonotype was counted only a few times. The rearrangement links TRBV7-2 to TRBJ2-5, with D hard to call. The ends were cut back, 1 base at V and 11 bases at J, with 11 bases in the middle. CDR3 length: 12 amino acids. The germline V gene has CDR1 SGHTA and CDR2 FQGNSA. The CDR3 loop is CASSLVYNEQYF. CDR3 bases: TGTGCCAGCAGCTTAGTCTACAATGAGCAGTACTTC.

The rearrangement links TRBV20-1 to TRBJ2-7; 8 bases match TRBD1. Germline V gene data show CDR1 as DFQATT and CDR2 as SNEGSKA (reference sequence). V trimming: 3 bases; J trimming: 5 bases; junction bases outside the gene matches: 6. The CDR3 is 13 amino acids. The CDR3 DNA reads TGCAGTGCTAGCAAACCAGGGGGCGACGAGCAGTACTTC. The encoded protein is CSASKPGGDEQYF.

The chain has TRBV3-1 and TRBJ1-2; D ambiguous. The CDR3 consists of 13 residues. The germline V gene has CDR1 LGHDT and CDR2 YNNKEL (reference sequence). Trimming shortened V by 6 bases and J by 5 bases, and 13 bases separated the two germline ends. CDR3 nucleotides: TGTGCCAGCAGGGCACCCCGCGGGTATGGCTACACCTTC. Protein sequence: CASRAPRGYGYTF.

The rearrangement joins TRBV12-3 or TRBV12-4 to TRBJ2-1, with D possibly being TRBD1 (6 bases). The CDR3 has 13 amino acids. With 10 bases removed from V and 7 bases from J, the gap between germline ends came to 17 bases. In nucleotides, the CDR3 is TGTGCCACAAGGGACATCCCTGGGAATGAGCAGTTCTTC. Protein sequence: CATRDIPGNEQFF.

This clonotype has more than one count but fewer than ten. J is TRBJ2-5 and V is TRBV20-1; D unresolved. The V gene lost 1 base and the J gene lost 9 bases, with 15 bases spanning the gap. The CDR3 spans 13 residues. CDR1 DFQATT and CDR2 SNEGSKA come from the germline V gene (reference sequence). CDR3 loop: CSARGRPQTAQYF. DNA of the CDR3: TGCAGTGCTAGAGGGAGACCGCAGACGGCCCAGTACTTC.

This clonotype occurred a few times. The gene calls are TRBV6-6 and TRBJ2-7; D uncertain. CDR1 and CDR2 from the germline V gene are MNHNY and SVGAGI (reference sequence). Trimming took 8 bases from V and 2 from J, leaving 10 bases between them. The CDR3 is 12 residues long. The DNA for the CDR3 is TGTGCCAGCGGTGATAACCCCTACGAGCAGTACTTC. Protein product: CASGDNPYEQYF.

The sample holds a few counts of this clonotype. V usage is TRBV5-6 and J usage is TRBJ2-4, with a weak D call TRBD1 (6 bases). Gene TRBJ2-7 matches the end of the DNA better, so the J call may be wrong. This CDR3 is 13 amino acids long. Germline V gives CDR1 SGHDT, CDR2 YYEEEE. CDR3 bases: TGTGCCAGCAGCCAAGGGACAATTACCGAGCAGTACTTC. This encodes CASSQGTITEQYF.

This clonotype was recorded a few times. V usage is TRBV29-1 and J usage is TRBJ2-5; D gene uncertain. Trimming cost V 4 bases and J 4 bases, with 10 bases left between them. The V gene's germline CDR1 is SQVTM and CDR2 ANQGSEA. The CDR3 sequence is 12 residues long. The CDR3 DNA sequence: TGCAGCGTTGTACCGGGTACAGAGACCCAGTACTTC. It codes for CSVVPGTETQYF. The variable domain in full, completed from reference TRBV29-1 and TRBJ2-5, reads SAVISQKPSRDICQRGTSLTIQCQVDSQVTMMFWYRQQPGQSLTLIATANQGSEATYESGFVIDKFPISRPNLTFSTLTVSNMSPEDSSIYLCSVVPGTETQYFGPGTRLLVL.

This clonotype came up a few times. The CDR3 spells CASSQSDRADTQYF. The CDR3 bases are TGCGCCAGCAGCCAGAGTGACAGGGCAGATACGCAGTATTTT. The chain combines TRBV4-3 with TRBJ2-3; 7 nucleotides agree with TRBD1. Trimming took 3 bases from V and 4 from J; bases not matched to a gene: 4. Germline V lookup: CDR1 LGHNA, CDR2 YSLEER. The CDR3 loop spans 14 amino acids.

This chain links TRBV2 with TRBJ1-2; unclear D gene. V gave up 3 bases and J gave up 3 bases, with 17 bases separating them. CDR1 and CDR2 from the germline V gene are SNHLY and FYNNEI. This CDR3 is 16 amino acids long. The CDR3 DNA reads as TGTGCCAGCAGTGAGTCGCCACCACCGGAGGACTATGGCTACACCTTC. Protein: CASSESPPPEDYGYTF.

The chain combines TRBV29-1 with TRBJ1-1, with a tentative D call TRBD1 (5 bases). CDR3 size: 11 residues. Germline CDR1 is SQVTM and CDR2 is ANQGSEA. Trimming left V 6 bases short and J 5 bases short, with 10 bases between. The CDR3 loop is CSVRGETEAFF. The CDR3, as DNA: TGCAGCGTACGGGGGGAAACTGAAGCTTTCTTT.

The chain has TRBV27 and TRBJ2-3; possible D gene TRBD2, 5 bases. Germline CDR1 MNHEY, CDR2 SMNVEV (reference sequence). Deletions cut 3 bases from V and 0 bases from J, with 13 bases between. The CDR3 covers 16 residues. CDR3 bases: TGTGCCAGCAGTTTTCGCGGGCCTCCTAGCACAGATACGCAGTATTTT. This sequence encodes CASSFRGPPSTDTQYF.

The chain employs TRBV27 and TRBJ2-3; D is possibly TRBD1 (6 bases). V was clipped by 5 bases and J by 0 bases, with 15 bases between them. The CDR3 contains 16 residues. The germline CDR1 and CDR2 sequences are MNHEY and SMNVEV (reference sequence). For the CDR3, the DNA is TGTGCCAGCAGTGAATCCCAGGGGCCTAGCACAGATACGCAGTATTTT. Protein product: CASSESQGPSTDTQYF.

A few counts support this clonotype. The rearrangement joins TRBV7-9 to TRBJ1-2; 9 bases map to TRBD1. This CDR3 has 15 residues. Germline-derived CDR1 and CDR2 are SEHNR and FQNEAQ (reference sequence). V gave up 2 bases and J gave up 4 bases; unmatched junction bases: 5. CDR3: CASSLQTGGTYGYTF. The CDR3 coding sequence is TGTGCCAGCAGCTTACAAACAGGGGGCACCTATGGCTACACCTTC.

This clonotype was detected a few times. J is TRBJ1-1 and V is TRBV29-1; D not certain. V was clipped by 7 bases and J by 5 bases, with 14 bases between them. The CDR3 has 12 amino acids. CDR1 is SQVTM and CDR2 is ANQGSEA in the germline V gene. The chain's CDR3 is CSGRVERTEAFF. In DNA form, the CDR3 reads TGCAGCGGCCGCGTCGAGAGGACTGAAGCTTTCTTT.

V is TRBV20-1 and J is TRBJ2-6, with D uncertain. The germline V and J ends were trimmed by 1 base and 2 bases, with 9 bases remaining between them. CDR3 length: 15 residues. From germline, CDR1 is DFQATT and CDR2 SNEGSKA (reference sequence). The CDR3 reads CSARVMVTGANVLTF. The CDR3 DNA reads TGCAGTGCTAGAGTTATGGTGACTGGGGCCAACGTCCTGACTTTC.

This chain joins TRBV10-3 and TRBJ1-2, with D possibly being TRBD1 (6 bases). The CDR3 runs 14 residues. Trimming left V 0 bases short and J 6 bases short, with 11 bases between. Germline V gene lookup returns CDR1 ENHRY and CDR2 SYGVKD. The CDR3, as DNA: TGTGCCATCAGTGAGTCGAGGGGGGTTGATGGCTACACCTTC. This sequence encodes CAISESRGVDGYTF.

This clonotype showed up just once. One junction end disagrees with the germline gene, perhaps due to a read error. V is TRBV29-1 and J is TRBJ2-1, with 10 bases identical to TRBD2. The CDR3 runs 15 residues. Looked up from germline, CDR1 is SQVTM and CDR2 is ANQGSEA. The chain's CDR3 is CSVVGSGGLDNGQFF. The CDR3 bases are TGCAGCGTTGTTGGTAGCGGGGGGCTTGACAATGGGCAGTTCTTC.

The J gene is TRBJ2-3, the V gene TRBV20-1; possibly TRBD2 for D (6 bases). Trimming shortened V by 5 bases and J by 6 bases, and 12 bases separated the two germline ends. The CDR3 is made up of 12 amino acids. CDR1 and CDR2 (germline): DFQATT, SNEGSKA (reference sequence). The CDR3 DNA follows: TGCAGTGCTCGGACTACATCCGATACGCAGTATTTT. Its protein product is CSARTTSDTQYF.

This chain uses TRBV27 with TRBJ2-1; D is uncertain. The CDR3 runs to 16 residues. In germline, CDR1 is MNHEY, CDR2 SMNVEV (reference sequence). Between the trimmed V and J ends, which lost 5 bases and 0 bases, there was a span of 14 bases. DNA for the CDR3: TGTGCCAGCAGTCCTATCTTGATAAGCTCCTACAATGAGCAGTTCTTC. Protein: CASSPILISSYNEQFF.

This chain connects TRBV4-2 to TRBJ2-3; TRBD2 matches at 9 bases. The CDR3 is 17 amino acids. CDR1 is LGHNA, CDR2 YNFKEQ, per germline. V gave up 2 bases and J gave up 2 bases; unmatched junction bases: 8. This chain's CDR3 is CASSQQAGLAPTDTQYF. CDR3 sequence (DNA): TGTGCCAGCAGCCAACAGGCCGGACTAGCGCCCACAGATACGCAGTATTTT.

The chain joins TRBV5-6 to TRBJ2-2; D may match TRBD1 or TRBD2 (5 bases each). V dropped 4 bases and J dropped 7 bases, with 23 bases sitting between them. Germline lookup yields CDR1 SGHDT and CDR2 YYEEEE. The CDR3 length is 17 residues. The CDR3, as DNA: TGTGCCAGCAGCCCCGGTTCCGGGGCAAGGCGGATCGGGGAGCTGTTTTTT. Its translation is CASSPGSGARRIGELFF.

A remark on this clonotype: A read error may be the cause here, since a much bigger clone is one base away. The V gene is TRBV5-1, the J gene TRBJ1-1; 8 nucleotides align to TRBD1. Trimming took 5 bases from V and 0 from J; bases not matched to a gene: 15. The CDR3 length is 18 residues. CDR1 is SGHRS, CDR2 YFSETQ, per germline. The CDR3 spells CASRLQPPGQAVNTEAFF. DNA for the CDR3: TGCGCCAGCAGACTCCAACCCCCGGGACAGGCCGTGAACACTGAAGCTTTCTTT.

CDR3: CASSHNGEGAYNEQFF. The CDR3 DNA is TGTGCCAGCAGCCACAATGGGGAGGGTGCATACAATGAGCAGTTCTTC. The V call is TRBV3-1, the J call TRBJ2-1, with 7 nucleotides matching TRBD2. The CDR3 spans 16 residues. Germline V lookup: CDR1 LGHDT, CDR2 YNNKEL (reference sequence). V was clipped by 3 bases and J by 4 bases; unmatched bases: 9.